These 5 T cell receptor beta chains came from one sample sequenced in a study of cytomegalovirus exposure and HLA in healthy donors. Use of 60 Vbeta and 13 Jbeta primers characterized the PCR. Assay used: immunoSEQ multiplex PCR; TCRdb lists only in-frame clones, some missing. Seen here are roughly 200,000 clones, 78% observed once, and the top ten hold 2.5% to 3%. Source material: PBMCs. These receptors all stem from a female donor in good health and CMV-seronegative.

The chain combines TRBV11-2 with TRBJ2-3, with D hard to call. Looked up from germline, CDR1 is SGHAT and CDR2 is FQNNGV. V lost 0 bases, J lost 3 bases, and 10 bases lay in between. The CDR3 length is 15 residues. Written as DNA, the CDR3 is TGTGCCAGCAGCTTAGACGCGGCGTGGACAGATACGCAGTATTTT. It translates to CASSLDAAWTDTQYF.

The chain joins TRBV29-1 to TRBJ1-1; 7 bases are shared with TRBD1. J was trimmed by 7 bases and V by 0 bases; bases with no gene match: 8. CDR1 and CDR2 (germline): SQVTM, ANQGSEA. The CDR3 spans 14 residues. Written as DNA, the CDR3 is TGCAGCGTTGAAGACCGGGGCAGGGGGTTTGAAGCTTTCTTT. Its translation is CSVEDRGRGFEAFF.

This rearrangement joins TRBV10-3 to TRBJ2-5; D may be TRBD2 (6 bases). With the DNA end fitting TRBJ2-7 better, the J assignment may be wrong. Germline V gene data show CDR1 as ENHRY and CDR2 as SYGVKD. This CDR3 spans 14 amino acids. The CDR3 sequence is CAISELGGRYEQYF. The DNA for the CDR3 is TGTGCCATCAGTGAGTTGGGGGGACGCTACGAGCAGTACTTC.

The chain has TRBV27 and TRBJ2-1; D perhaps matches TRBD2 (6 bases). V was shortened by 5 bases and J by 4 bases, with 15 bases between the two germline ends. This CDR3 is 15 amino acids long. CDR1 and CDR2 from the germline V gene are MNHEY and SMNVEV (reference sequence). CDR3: CASSGTRKIYNEQFF. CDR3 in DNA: TGTGCCAGCAGTGGGACTCGAAAAATTTACAATGAGCAGTTCTTC.

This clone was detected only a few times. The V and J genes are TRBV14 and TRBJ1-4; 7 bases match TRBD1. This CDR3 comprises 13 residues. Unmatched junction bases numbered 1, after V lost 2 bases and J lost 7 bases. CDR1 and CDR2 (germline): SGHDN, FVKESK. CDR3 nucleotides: TGTGCCAGCAGCCAACAGGGGGGTGAAAAACTGTTTTTT. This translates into CASSQQGGEKLFF.